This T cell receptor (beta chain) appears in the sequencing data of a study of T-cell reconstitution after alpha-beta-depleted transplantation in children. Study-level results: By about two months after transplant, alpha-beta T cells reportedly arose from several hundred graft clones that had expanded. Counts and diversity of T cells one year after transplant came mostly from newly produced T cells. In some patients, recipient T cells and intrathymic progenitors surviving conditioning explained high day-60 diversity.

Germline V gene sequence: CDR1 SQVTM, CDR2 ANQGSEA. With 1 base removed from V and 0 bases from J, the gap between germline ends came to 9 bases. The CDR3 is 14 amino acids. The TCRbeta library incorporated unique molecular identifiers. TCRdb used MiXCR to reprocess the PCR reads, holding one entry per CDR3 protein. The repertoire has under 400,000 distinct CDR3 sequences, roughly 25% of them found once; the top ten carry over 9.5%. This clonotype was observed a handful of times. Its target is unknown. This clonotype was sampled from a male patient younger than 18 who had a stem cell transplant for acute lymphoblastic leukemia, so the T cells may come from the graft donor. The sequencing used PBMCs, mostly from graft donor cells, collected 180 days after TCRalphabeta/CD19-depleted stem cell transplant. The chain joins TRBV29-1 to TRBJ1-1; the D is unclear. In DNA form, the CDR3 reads TGCAGCGTTGAAGGGCTAAGCCTGAACACTGAAGCTTTCTTT. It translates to CSVEGLSLNTEAFF.